The clone carrying this T cell receptor beta chain was seen more than once but under ten times. This entry belongs to a study of blood T cells in healthy people across ages. J lost 1 base, V lost 4 bases, and 6 bases had no gene match. The CDR3 spans 15 residues. The germline CDR1 and CDR2 sequences are MGHRA and YSYEKL. A J-beta primer mix and a sample-barcoded 5' primer were used in a second PCR of roughly 6 to 11 cycles. Each CDR3 protein is one row after TCRdb ran MiXCR on the 5' RACE reads. The sample has 800,000 to 950,000 distinct CDR3 sequences; about 27% are singletons. The same data also went into a second study, on T cells of mothers and their children.

The receptor comes from a woman in her 40s in good health. Sequencing was carried out using blood. The rearrangement joins TRBV4-1 to TRBJ1-1, with TRBD1 matching 7 bases. The CDR3 bases are TGCGCCAGCAGCCGAACCGACAGGGCGAACACTGAAGCTTTCTTT. Amino acids: CASSRTDRANTEAFF.